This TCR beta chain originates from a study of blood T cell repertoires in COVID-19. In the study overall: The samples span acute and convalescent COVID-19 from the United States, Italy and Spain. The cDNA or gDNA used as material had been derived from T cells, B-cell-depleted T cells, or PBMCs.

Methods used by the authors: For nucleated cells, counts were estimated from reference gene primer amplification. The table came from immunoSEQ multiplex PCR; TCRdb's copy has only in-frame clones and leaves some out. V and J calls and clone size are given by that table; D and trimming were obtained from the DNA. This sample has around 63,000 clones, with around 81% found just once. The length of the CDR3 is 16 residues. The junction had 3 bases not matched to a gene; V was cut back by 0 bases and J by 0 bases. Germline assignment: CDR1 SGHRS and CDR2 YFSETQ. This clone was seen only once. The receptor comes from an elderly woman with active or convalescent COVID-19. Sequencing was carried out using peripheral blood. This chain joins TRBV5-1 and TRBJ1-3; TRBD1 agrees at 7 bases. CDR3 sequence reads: CASSLAGQDSGNTIYF. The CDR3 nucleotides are TGCGCCAGCAGCTTGGCAGGACAGGACTCTGGAAACACCATATATTTT.